This T cell receptor (beta chain) was sequenced in a study of beta chain features in type 1 diabetes. Study details: Taken together, all samples contributed nearly 110 million examined sorted cells.

This CDR3 is built from 15 residues. V was clipped by 4 bases and J by 12 bases; unmatched bases: 13. The germline V gene encodes CDR1 MNHEY and CDR2 SMNVEV (reference sequence). Per donor, one heparinised blood draw averaged approximately 120 mL. Via CD45RO/CCR7/CD25/CD127/CD95/CD27, cells of the CD4+ naive, central memory, regulatory and stem cell-like memory subsets were sorted. Of the isolated RNA, all was reverse transcribed, and so the sequenced material was expressed TCRB transcripts. Assay used: immunoSEQ multiplex PCR; TCRdb lists only in-frame clones, some missing. The sample lists about 300,000 clones, 13% occurring once. Notes on this clone: Antigen specificity is unknown.

Overall study findings and caveats: An over-representation of cells with high TCR expression could result from cDNA sequencing. Moderate yet significant TCRB CDR3 shortening was seen in Type 1 diabetes patients in all four CD4+ subsets.

Sequencing was done on a sample of naive CD4+ T cells from blood. The receptor was derived from a woman aged 18-29 years with type 1 diabetes. The V call is TRBV27, the J call TRBJ2-1, with TRBD1 matching over 9 bases. CDR3 sequence (DNA): TGTGCCAGCAGTTCCCCGGGACAGGGCCCTTACGCGCAGTTCTTC. This sequence encodes CASSSPGQGPYAQFF.